This T cell receptor beta chain came from a study of blood T cell repertoires in COVID-19. Overall study: PBMCs, B-cell-depleted T cells, or T cells provided the cDNA or gDNA that made up the material.

TCRdb's table, derived via immunoSEQ multiplex PCR, lists solely in-frame clones and lacks some. The repertoire consists of about 280,000 clones, with roughly 87% occurring once and the leading ten covering roughly 9%. The germline gives CDR1 SGHAT, CDR2 FQNNGV. Trimming shortened V by 3 bases and J by 1 base, and 24 bases separated the two germline ends. This CDR3 contains 19 residues. The sample was peripheral blood. The clonotype comes from a young man with active or convalescent COVID-19. The V call is TRBV11-2, the J call TRBJ2-5, with a weak D call TRBD1 (6 bases). CDR3 nucleotides: TGTGCCAGCAGCTTTCCCCGAGACCAGGGGCTGCTTACCCAAGAGACCCAGTACTTC. Amino acids: CASSFPRDQGLLTQETQYF.